A selection of T cell receptor beta chains follows, all from one sample in a study of blood T cell repertoires in COVID-19. Libraries were prepared by immunoSEQ multiplex PCR; TCRdb keeps only in-frame clonotypes and omits some of them. The sample contains roughly 200,000 clones, about 70% of which appear only once. The sequenced sample was peripheral blood. The receptors derive from a woman aged 45-65 years with active or convalescent COVID-19. Both conserved end residues are part of each CDR3. Fields, in order: D gene, clone size, V gene, J gene, CDR3 protein, CDR3 DNA. A D gene is named only where the DNA matches it firmly. Rows may omit the clone size; those that give it use once, few, many or a size class.

d_call: TRBD2
clone_size: NA
v_call: TRBV7-2
j_call: TRBJ2-7
cdr3_aa: CASSRGVTSGSDF
cdr3_nt: TGTGCCAGCAGCCGAGGGGTGACTAGCGGGTCCGACTTC

d_call: NA
clone_size: NA
v_call: TRBV6-2/TRBV6-3
j_call: TRBJ1-5
cdr3_aa: CASSRQQLQYWATNQPQHF
cdr3_nt: TGTGCCAGCAGCCGCCAGCAGTTACAATATTGGGCGACAAATCAGCCCCAGCATTTT

d_call: NA
clone_size: NA
v_call: TRBV19
j_call: TRBJ2-4
cdr3_aa: CASSIRGVLAKNIQYF
cdr3_nt: TGTGCCAGTAGTATCAGGGGCGTCTTAGCCAAAAACATTCAGTACTTC

d_call: NA
clone_size: NA
v_call: TRBV3-1/TRBV3-2
j_call: TRBJ2-7
cdr3_aa: CASSQEFHGGEQYF
cdr3_nt: TGTGCCAGCAGCCAAGAATTTCACGGGGGCGAGCAGTACTTC

d_call: TRBD1
clone_size: NA
v_call: TRBV7-3
j_call: TRBJ2-1
cdr3_aa: CASSLTPGWTGQDEQFF
cdr3_nt: TGTGCCAGCAGCTTAACCCCTGGGTGGACAGGACAGGATGAGCAGTTCTTC

d_call: NA
clone_size: NA
v_call: TRBV30
j_call: TRBJ1-2
cdr3_aa: CAWSPGINYGYTF
cdr3_nt: TGTGCCTGGAGTCCCGGGATCAACTATGGCTACACCTTC

d_call: TRBD1
clone_size: NA
v_call: TRBV18
j_call: TRBJ1-2
cdr3_aa: CASSPGQGAPSYGYTF
cdr3_nt: TGTGCCAGCTCACCGGGACAGGGGGCGCCTAGCTATGGCTACACCTTC

d_call: NA
clone_size: NA
v_call: TRBV7-9
j_call: TRBJ2-7
cdr3_aa: CASSSPQDSTAYEQYF
cdr3_nt: TGTGCCAGCAGCTCCCCGCAGGACAGCACAGCCTACGAGCAGTACTTC

d_call: NA
clone_size: NA
v_call: TRBV7-2
j_call: TRBJ1-1
cdr3_aa: CASSLAVPTGNTEAFF
cdr3_nt: TGTGCCAGCAGCTTAGCGGTCCCAACGGGGAACACTGAAGCTTTCTTT

d_call: TRBD1
clone_size: NA
v_call: TRBV2
j_call: TRBJ2-7
cdr3_aa: CANSLADRGRDEQYF
cdr3_nt: TGTGCCAACAGCCTCGCGGACAGGGGTCGCGACGAGCAGTACTTC

d_call: NA
clone_size: NA
v_call: TRBV11-2
j_call: TRBJ2-5
cdr3_aa: CASSSTPGAQETQYF
cdr3_nt: TGTGCCAGCAGCTCGACACCTGGGGCTCAAGAGACCCAGTACTTC

d_call: NA
clone_size: few
v_call: TRBV7-2
j_call: TRBJ1-2
cdr3_aa: CASSLDPREHYGYTF
cdr3_nt: TGTGCCAGCAGCTTAGATCCCCGGGAACACTATGGCTACACCTTC

d_call: TRBD1
clone_size: NA
v_call: TRBV5-1
j_call: TRBJ1-1
cdr3_aa: CASSLGQGVTEAFF
cdr3_nt: TGCGCCAGCAGCTTGGGACAGGGCGTCACTGAAGCTTTCTTT

d_call: NA
clone_size: NA
v_call: TRBV29-1
j_call: TRBJ1-2
cdr3_aa: CSVEDGEGLNYGYTF
cdr3_nt: TGCAGCGTTGAAGACGGGGAGGGGTTAAACTATGGCTACACCTTC

d_call: TRBD1
clone_size: few
v_call: TRBV30
j_call: TRBJ2-7
cdr3_aa: CAWRDRVGQQYF
cdr3_nt: TGTGCCTGGAGGGACAGGGTGGGACAGCAGTACTTC

d_call: NA
clone_size: NA
v_call: TRBV3-1/TRBV3-2
j_call: TRBJ2-7
cdr3_aa: CASSQGALDRDEQYF
cdr3_nt: TGTGCCAGCAGCCAAGGCGCATTAGACAGAGACGAGCAGTACTTC

d_call: TRBD2
clone_size: NA
v_call: TRBV3-1/TRBV3-2
j_call: TRBJ2-2
cdr3_aa: CASSQLSGGNTGELFF
cdr3_nt: TGTGCCAGCAGCCAATTAAGCGGGGGAAACACCGGGGAGCTGTTTTTT

d_call: TRBD1
clone_size: NA
v_call: TRBV4-3
j_call: TRBJ1-4
cdr3_aa: CASSRLTGGRDEKLFF
cdr3_nt: TGCGCCAGCAGCCGATTGACAGGGGGGAGAGATGAAAAACTGTTTTTT

d_call: NA
clone_size: NA
v_call: TRBV28
j_call: TRBJ1-3
cdr3_aa: CASSTESSGNTIYF
cdr3_nt: TGTGCCAGCAGTACGGAGAGCTCTGGAAACACCATATATTTT

d_call: NA
clone_size: NA
v_call: TRBV25-1
j_call: TRBJ1-2
cdr3_aa: CASSDGNYGYTF
cdr3_nt: TGTGCCAGCAGTGACGGTAACTATGGCTACACCTTC

d_call: TRBD1
clone_size: NA
v_call: TRBV19
j_call: TRBJ1-2
cdr3_aa: CASSEDRGGGYTF
cdr3_nt: TGTGCCAGTAGTGAGGACAGGGGCGGTGGCTACACCTTC

d_call: TRBD1
clone_size: once
v_call: TRBV7-8
j_call: TRBJ1-5
cdr3_aa: CASSPPGQNQPQHF
cdr3_nt: TGTGCCAGCAGCCCGCCGGGACAGAATCAGCCCCAGCATTTT

d_call: NA
clone_size: NA
v_call: TRBV7-2
j_call: TRBJ1-2
cdr3_aa: CASLRGVGYGYTF
cdr3_nt: TGTGCCAGTCTGCGTGGAGTGGGCTATGGCTACACCTTC

d_call: TRBD1
clone_size: NA
v_call: TRBV7-9
j_call: TRBJ1-2
cdr3_aa: CASSLGQGGIYGYTF
cdr3_nt: TGTGCCAGCAGCTTAGGCCAAGGGGGCATCTATGGCTACACCTTC

d_call: NA
clone_size: once
v_call: TRBV4-3
j_call: TRBJ2-6
cdr3_aa: CASSQEEGRGGANVLTF
cdr3_nt: TGCGCCAGCAGCCAAGAGGAGGGTCGAGGGGGGGCCAACGTCCTGACTTTC

d_call: TRBD1
clone_size: NA
v_call: TRBV4-3
j_call: TRBJ1-4
cdr3_aa: CASSQEEQGESEKLFF
cdr3_nt: TGCGCCAGCAGCCAAGAGGAACAGGGGGAGAGTGAAAAACTGTTTTTT

d_call: TRBD2
clone_size: NA
v_call: TRBV6-6
j_call: TRBJ2-5
cdr3_aa: CASSNLAAQETQYF
cdr3_nt: TGTGCCAGCAGTAACCTAGCGGCCCAAGAGACCCAGTACTTC

d_call: TRBD1
clone_size: NA
v_call: TRBV28
j_call: TRBJ2-3
cdr3_aa: CASSPGTGSESTDTQYF
cdr3_nt: TGTGCCAGCAGTCCCGGGACAGGGTCGGAAAGCACAGATACGCAGTATTTT

d_call: TRBD1
clone_size: NA
v_call: TRBV9
j_call: TRBJ1-6
cdr3_aa: CASSVGGTGGPPLHF
cdr3_nt: TGTGCCAGCAGCGTAGGTGGGACAGGGGGACCACCCCTCCACTTT

d_call: NA
clone_size: NA
v_call: TRBV7-2
j_call: TRBJ1-4
cdr3_aa: CASSPNGSGNEKLFF
cdr3_nt: TGTGCCAGCAGCCCGAACGGGAGTGGAAATGAAAAACTGTTTTTT

d_call: TRBD1
clone_size: NA
v_call: TRBV12-3/TRBV12-4
j_call: TRBJ2-7
cdr3_aa: CASSRRTGLEQYF
cdr3_nt: TGTGCCAGCAGCCGTAGGACAGGGCTTGAGCAGTACTTC

d_call: NA
clone_size: NA
v_call: TRBV27
j_call: TRBJ1-3
cdr3_aa: CARDPHRDGNTIYF
cdr3_nt: TGTGCCCGCGACCCCCACAGGGATGGAAACACCATATATTTT

d_call: TRBD2
clone_size: NA
v_call: TRBV6-5
j_call: TRBJ2-1
cdr3_aa: CASRKGTSGSNEQFF
cdr3_nt: TGTGCCAGCAGAAAAGGGACTAGCGGGAGCAATGAGCAGTTCTTC

d_call: NA
clone_size: few
v_call: TRBV2
j_call: TRBJ1-2
cdr3_aa: CASSGGRQGFYGYTF
cdr3_nt: TGTGCCAGCAGTGGAGGACGGCAGGGTTTCTATGGCTACACCTTC

d_call: TRBD1
clone_size: NA
v_call: TRBV11-2
j_call: TRBJ2-1
cdr3_aa: CASSLEAWTGGYNEQFF
cdr3_nt: TGTGCCAGCAGCTTAGAAGCTTGGACAGGGGGTTACAATGAGCAGTTCTTC

d_call: NA
clone_size: few
v_call: TRBV5-6
j_call: TRBJ1-6
cdr3_aa: CASAPGLSSYNSPLHF
cdr3_nt: TGTGCCAGCGCCCCAGGCCTGAGCTCCTATAATTCACCCCTCCACTTT

d_call: TRBD1
clone_size: few
v_call: TRBV19
j_call: TRBJ1-4
cdr3_aa: CASSPTRTGSEKLFF
cdr3_nt: TGTGCCAGTAGCCCTACCAGGACAGGATCTGAAAAACTGTTTTTT

d_call: TRBD2
clone_size: NA
v_call: TRBV19
j_call: TRBJ2-1
cdr3_aa: CASSTHDLTRTSGRARYNEQFF
cdr3_nt: TGTGCCAGTAGTACCCACGACTTGACCCGGACTAGCGGGAGGGCCCGATACAATGAGCAGTTCTTC

d_call: NA
clone_size: NA
v_call: TRBV10-3
j_call: TRBJ1-4
cdr3_aa: CASGREAATNEKLFF
cdr3_nt: TGTGCTTCGGGCAGGGAAGCTGCAACTAATGAAAAACTGTTTTTT

d_call: TRBD1
clone_size: NA
v_call: TRBV3-1/TRBV3-2
j_call: TRBJ2-4
cdr3_aa: CASSQGDRGKQYF
cdr3_nt: TGTGCCAGCAGCCAAGGGGACAGGGGAAAACAGTACTTC

d_call: NA
clone_size: NA
v_call: TRBV3-1/TRBV3-2
j_call: TRBJ2-3
cdr3_aa: CASSLGSPPDTQYF
cdr3_nt: TGTGCCAGCAGCCTCGGGTCTCCCCCGGATACGCAGTATTTT

d_call: TRBD1
clone_size: NA
v_call: TRBV5-6
j_call: TRBJ1-4
cdr3_aa: CASSHIGTGGNEKLFF
cdr3_nt: TGTGCCAGCAGCCATATAGGGACAGGGGGAAATGAAAAACTGTTTTTT

d_call: NA
clone_size: NA
v_call: TRBV5-1
j_call: TRBJ1-1
cdr3_aa: CASSLDGTVEAFF
cdr3_nt: TGCGCCAGCAGCTTGGATGGCACAGTTGAAGCTTTCTTT

d_call: TRBD1
clone_size: NA
v_call: TRBV9
j_call: TRBJ1-2
cdr3_aa: CASSAWDRGTNGYTF
cdr3_nt: TGTGCCAGCAGCGCATGGGACAGGGGGACGAATGGCTACACCTTC

d_call: NA
clone_size: NA
v_call: TRBV6-1
j_call: TRBJ1-4
cdr3_aa: CASSEALGATNEKLFF
cdr3_nt: TGTGCCAGCAGTGAAGCGCTAGGGGCAACTAATGAAAAACTGTTTTTT

d_call: TRBD1
clone_size: NA
v_call: TRBV5-3
j_call: TRBJ2-4
cdr3_aa: CARSRSRDRERKNIQYF
cdr3_nt: TGTGCCAGAAGCCGTTCTAGGGACAGGGAGCGTAAAAACATTCAGTACTTC

d_call: NA
clone_size: NA
v_call: TRBV19
j_call: TRBJ1-1
cdr3_aa: CASNSGRDTEAFF
cdr3_nt: TGTGCCAGTAACTCAGGGAGGGACACTGAAGCTTTCTTT

d_call: NA
clone_size: NA
v_call: TRBV7-2
j_call: TRBJ2-3
cdr3_aa: CASSLVSGGGTQYF
cdr3_nt: TGTGCCAGCAGCTTAGTCTCGGGGGGCGGTACGCAGTATTTT

d_call: TRBD2
clone_size: NA
v_call: TRBV4-2
j_call: TRBJ2-1
cdr3_aa: CASSQDRALSGRYNEQFF
cdr3_nt: TGTGCCAGCAGCCAAGATAGGGCCTTAAGCGGGAGGTACAATGAGCAGTTCTTC

d_call: TRBD1
clone_size: NA
v_call: TRBV23-1
j_call: TRBJ1-2
cdr3_aa: CASSHAGTGEDYGYTF
cdr3_nt: TGCGCCAGCAGTCACGCCGGGACAGGGGAGGACTATGGCTACACCTTC

d_call: NA
clone_size: few
v_call: TRBV9
j_call: TRBJ1-1
cdr3_aa: CASSVGMASGAFF
cdr3_nt: TGTGCCAGCAGCGTAGGAATGGCCTCTGGAGCTTTCTTT

d_call: TRBD1
clone_size: NA
v_call: TRBV4-3
j_call: TRBJ1-3
cdr3_aa: CASSQMTGGRDTIYF
cdr3_nt: TGCGCCAGCAGCCAGATGACAGGGGGCAGGGACACCATATATTTT

d_call: TRBD1
clone_size: once
v_call: TRBV6-4
j_call: TRBJ1-2
cdr3_aa: CASSDLAGRQGRADGYTF
cdr3_nt: TGTGCCAGCAGTGACTTAGCAGGCAGACAGGGGAGGGCGGATGGCTACACCTTC

d_call: TRBD2
clone_size: many
v_call: TRBV29-1
j_call: TRBJ2-5
cdr3_aa: CSVEKSTSGSTQETQYF
cdr3_nt: TGCAGCGTTGAGAAGTCCACTAGCGGGAGCACCCAAGAGACCCAGTACTTC